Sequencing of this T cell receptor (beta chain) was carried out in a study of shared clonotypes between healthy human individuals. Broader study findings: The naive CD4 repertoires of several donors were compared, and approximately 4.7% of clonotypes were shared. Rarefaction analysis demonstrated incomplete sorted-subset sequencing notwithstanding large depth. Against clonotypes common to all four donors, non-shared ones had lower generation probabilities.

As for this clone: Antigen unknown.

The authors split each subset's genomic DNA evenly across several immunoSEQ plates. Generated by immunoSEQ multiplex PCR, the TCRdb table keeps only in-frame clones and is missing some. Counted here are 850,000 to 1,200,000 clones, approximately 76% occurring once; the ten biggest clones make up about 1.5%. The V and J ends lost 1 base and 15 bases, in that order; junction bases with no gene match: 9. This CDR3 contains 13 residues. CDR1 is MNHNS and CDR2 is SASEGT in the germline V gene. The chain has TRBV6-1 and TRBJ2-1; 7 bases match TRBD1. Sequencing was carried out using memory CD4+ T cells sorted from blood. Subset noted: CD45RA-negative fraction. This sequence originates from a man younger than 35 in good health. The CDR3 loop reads CASSEEQGLATFF. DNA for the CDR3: TGTGCCAGCAGTGAAGAACAGGGGCTTGCAACGTTCTTC.